This T cell receptor (beta chain) was recorded in a study of cytomegalovirus exposure and HLA in healthy donors. Deletions cut 3 bases from V and 7 bases from J, with 13 bases between. This CDR3 region has 14 residues. The germline V gene has CDR1 SGDLS and CDR2 YYNGEE. Findings and caveats of the study: Accounts indicate the classifier identified cytomegalovirus status with strong specificity and sensitivity.

The PCR had 60 Vbeta and 13 Jbeta primers. Libraries were prepared by immunoSEQ multiplex PCR; TCRdb keeps only in-frame clonotypes and omits some of them. The data hold approximately 100,000 clones, with more than 75% observed a single time. To note about this clone: The target antigen is unknown.

Source material: PBMCs. The sequence was collected from a young woman in good health and CMV-seropositive. The chain recombines TRBV9 with TRBJ2-2; TRBD2 is a possible D gene (6 bases). CDR3: CASSELAGGGELFF. In DNA form, the CDR3 reads TGTGCCAGCAGCGAACTAGCAGGAGGCGGGGAGCTGTTTTTT.